The rows below give T cell receptor beta chains drawn from one sample of a study of shared T cell receptors in the human thymus. The assay was immunoSEQ multiplex PCR, and TCRdb's table has in-frame clones only and misses some. The sample consists of approximately 660,000 clones, 85% to 90% of them appearing once. The data were also submitted as part of a second study, on human thymus T cells.

Sequenced material: thymocytes. Receptor source: a boy in the first two years of life with a congenital heart defect. The conserved cysteine and the conserved F or W are not part of the CDR3 here. D genes are given only for firm matches. Clone size is shown for a subset of rows, as once, few, many or a class of expanded clone.

d_call: NA
v_call: TRBV7-8
clone_size: NA
j_call: TRBJ2-5
cdr3_aa: ASSARWGGETQY

d_call: TRBD1
v_call: TRBV10-3
clone_size: once
j_call: TRBJ2-3
cdr3_aa: AIRGQGSTDTQY

d_call: NA
v_call: TRBV6-1
clone_size: NA
j_call: TRBJ2-2
cdr3_aa: ASSENRRGAGELF

d_call: NA
v_call: TRBV5-4
clone_size: NA
j_call: TRBJ1-2
cdr3_aa: ASSFSYGYT

d_call: NA
v_call: TRBV21-1
clone_size: NA
j_call: TRBJ1-2
cdr3_aa: ASSPAGRECGYT

d_call: TRBD2
v_call: TRBV25-1
clone_size: NA
j_call: TRBJ2-3
cdr3_aa: ASSCSGGSTDTQY

d_call: TRBD2
v_call: TRBV30
clone_size: NA
j_call: TRBJ2-3
cdr3_aa: AWSPGLAGDGDTQY

d_call: TRBD2
v_call: TRBV4-1
clone_size: NA
j_call: TRBJ2-7
cdr3_aa: ASSHRTSGRTYEQY

d_call: TRBD1
v_call: TRBV28
clone_size: once
j_call: TRBJ2-7
cdr3_aa: ASSFSQGQIYEQY

d_call: NA
v_call: TRBV6-6
clone_size: NA
j_call: TRBJ2-2
cdr3_aa: ASSYSGGELF

d_call: TRBD2
v_call: TRBV2
clone_size: NA
j_call: TRBJ2-2
cdr3_aa: ASRLGLAANTGELF

d_call: NA
v_call: TRBV30
clone_size: NA
j_call: TRBJ1-4
cdr3_aa: AWDGAAGEKLF

d_call: NA
v_call: TRBV12-2
clone_size: once
j_call: TRBJ2-7
cdr3_aa: ASRSHNPSPPVVYEQY

d_call: TRBD2
v_call: TRBV27
clone_size: NA
j_call: TRBJ2-7
cdr3_aa: ASSFGLAGYEQY

d_call: NA
v_call: TRBV28
clone_size: NA
j_call: TRBJ2-1
cdr3_aa: ANTGPIYNEQF

d_call: TRBD2
v_call: TRBV27
clone_size: NA
j_call: TRBJ2-4
cdr3_aa: ASSPPGGANIQY

d_call: NA
v_call: TRBV15
clone_size: NA
j_call: TRBJ2-7
cdr3_aa: ATSPSRVRDYEQY

d_call: NA
v_call: TRBV9
clone_size: NA
j_call: TRBJ2-5
cdr3_aa: ASSVGGRGLRTQY

d_call: TRBD1
v_call: TRBV4-1
clone_size: NA
j_call: TRBJ2-7
cdr3_aa: ASSQAPDRGEQY

d_call: NA
v_call: TRBV7-8
clone_size: NA
j_call: TRBJ2-1
cdr3_aa: ASSPGWVEQF

d_call: NA
v_call: TRBV11-2
clone_size: once
j_call: TRBJ2-6
cdr3_aa: ASSQPNRVSGANVLT

d_call: TRBD1
v_call: TRBV7-9
clone_size: NA
j_call: TRBJ2-1
cdr3_aa: ASSPEGGQGHNEQF

d_call: TRBD2
v_call: TRBV7-2
clone_size: NA
j_call: TRBJ2-7
cdr3_aa: ASSLGTSGESYEQY

d_call: TRBD1
v_call: TRBV28
clone_size: NA
j_call: NA
cdr3_aa: ASSLGQAVYEQY

d_call: NA
v_call: TRBV7-2
clone_size: NA
j_call: TRBJ2-1
cdr3_aa: ASSLLGGDYNEQF

d_call: NA
v_call: TRBV5-6
clone_size: NA
j_call: TRBJ2-7
cdr3_aa: ASSMFRGESMNEQY

d_call: NA
v_call: TRBV4-1
clone_size: NA
j_call: TRBJ2-1
cdr3_aa: ASSHGDSSYNEQF